This T cell receptor beta chain was sequenced for a study of T cell clonality in common variable immunodeficiency. Method: immunoSEQ multiplex PCR; TCRdb's copy keeps in-frame clones and lacks some. The sample was found to contain tens of thousands of clones, and every one recurs. Each donor provided roughly 5 to 8 ml of heparinized whole blood. The V gene's germline CDR1 is SNHLY and CDR2 FYNNEI. CDR3 size: 15 residues. Findings and limits, study-wide: Compared with healthy controls, CVID subjects showed increased TCRbeta clonality, mostly in about a third.

Points on this clone: What it binds is unknown. The read terminates 3 residues ahead of where the CDR3 ends, so the germline J gene completes it.

This clonotype originated in a person aged 18 to 75 in good health. The sequenced sample was peripheral blood mononuclear cells. The chain joins TRBV2 to TRBJ2-3, with 10 bases fitting TRBD1. CDR3 bases read: TGTGCCAGCACACCCCGGACAGGGGGGCAAGAGACG. Its protein is CASTPRTGGQET. The full CDR3 protein reads CASTPRTGGQETQYF.